Listed below are T cell receptor beta chains from one sample, sequenced in a study of human T cells and chemical hapten exposure. Via MiXCR, TCRdb re-called the RACE reads, giving one row per CDR3 protein. The sample has 280,000 or so distinct CDR3 sequences; just under 8% are singletons. The material was whole blood, obtained in connection with sensitization to the hapten diphenylcyclopropenone (DPC). Receptor source: a man in his late teens or twenties with alopecia areata. Some clones in this sample may be carry-over from other donors' samples. Each CDR3 is given with its conserved first and last residue. A D gene is named only where the DNA matches it firmly. Size is omitted from some rows. Given values are once, few, many or a class for expanded clones.

V gene: TRBV6-1; D gene: .; clone size: .; J gene: TRBJ1-5; CDR3 protein: CASSEASNQPQHF; CDR3 DNA: TGTGCCAGCAGTGAGGCCTCGAATCAGCCCCAGCATTTT
V gene: TRBV7-9; D gene: TRBD1; clone size: .; J gene: TRBJ1-1; CDR3 protein: CASRTGGINTEAFF; CDR3 DNA: TGTGCCAGCCGTACAGGGGGCATTAACACTGAAGCTTTCTTT
V gene: TRBV7-9; D gene: .; clone size: few; J gene: TRBJ1-1; CDR3 protein: CASSGPSSGTEAFF; CDR3 DNA: TGTGCCAGCAGTGGACCGTCTAGCGGGACTGAAGCTTTCTTT
V gene: TRBV20-1; D gene: .; clone size: few; J gene: TRBJ1-1; CDR3 protein: CSRLLGGTEAFF; CDR3 DNA: TGCAGCCGGCTACTGGGGGGGACTGAAGCTTTCTTT
V gene: TRBV28; D gene: .; clone size: .; J gene: TRBJ2-2; CDR3 protein: CASSLTLSDTRLDTGELFF; CDR3 DNA: TGTGCCAGCAGCCTAACCCTCTCTGACACCCGCCTAGATACCGGGGAGCTGTTTTTT
V gene: TRBV29-1; D gene: .; clone size: .; J gene: TRBJ1-3; CDR3 protein: CSAGGASGNTIYF; CDR3 DNA: TGCAGCGCCGGGGGGGCATCTGGAAACACCATATATTTT
V gene: TRBV5-5; D gene: .; clone size: many; J gene: TRBJ1-5; CDR3 protein: CASSFNRDSNQPQHF; CDR3 DNA: TGTGCCAGCAGCTTCAACAGGGACAGCAATCAGCCCCAGCATTTT
V gene: TRBV6-5; D gene: .; clone size: many; J gene: TRBJ1-4; CDR3 protein: CASRRVSNEKLFF; CDR3 DNA: TGTGCCAGCAGAAGGGTTTCTAATGAAAAACTGTTTTTT
V gene: TRBV2; D gene: TRBD2; clone size: few; J gene: TRBJ2-3; CDR3 protein: CASSTRGGPDTQYF; CDR3 DNA: TGTGCCAGCAGCACGCGGGGGGGCCCAGATACGCAGTATTTT
V gene: TRBV9; D gene: .; clone size: .; J gene: TRBJ2-3; CDR3 protein: CASSVGSPLEDTQYF; CDR3 DNA: TGTGCCAGCAGCGTGGGAAGTCCGCTAGAGGATACGCAGTATTTT
V gene: TRBV12-3/TRBV12-4; D gene: .; clone size: .; J gene: TRBJ1-5; CDR3 protein: CASSSYRDMVQPQHF; CDR3 DNA: TGTGCCAGCAGCTCATACAGGGATATGGTTCAGCCCCAGCATTTT
V gene: TRBV6-5; D gene: TRBD1; clone size: few; J gene: TRBJ2-7; CDR3 protein: CAREPTGHEQYF; CDR3 DNA: TGTGCCAGAGAACCGACAGGGCACGAGCAGTACTTC
V gene: TRBV12-3/TRBV12-4; D gene: .; clone size: few; J gene: TRBJ1-5; CDR3 protein: CASSLGEGNQPQHF; CDR3 DNA: TGTGCCAGCAGTTTAGGGGAAGGCAATCAGCCCCAGCATTTT
V gene: TRBV4-1; D gene: .; clone size: .; J gene: TRBJ2-2; CDR3 protein: CASSQAGSGPSGELFF; CDR3 DNA: TGCGCCAGCAGCCAAGCGGGATCGGGGCCAAGCGGGGAGCTGTTTTTT
V gene: TRBV18; D gene: .; clone size: few; J gene: TRBJ2-3; CDR3 protein: CASSPPVTADTQYF; CDR3 DNA: TGTGCCAGCTCACCACCGGTCACAGCAGATACGCAGTATTTT
V gene: TRBV6-2/TRBV6-3; D gene: .; clone size: .; J gene: TRBJ2-3; CDR3 protein: CASSYPPWRDTDTQYF; CDR3 DNA: TGTGCCAGCAGTTACCCGCCTTGGAGAGACACAGATACGCAGTATTTT
V gene: TRBV7-3; D gene: .; clone size: .; J gene: TRBJ2-2; CDR3 protein: CASRFTGELFF; CDR3 DNA: TGTGCCAGCAGGTTTACCGGGGAGCTGTTTTTT
V gene: TRBV9; D gene: .; clone size: few; J gene: TRBJ1-3; CDR3 protein: CASSVELGVSGNTIYF; CDR3 DNA: TGTGCCAGCAGCGTAGAGCTGGGGGTTTCTGGAAACACCATATATTTT
V gene: TRBV5-5; D gene: .; clone size: few; J gene: TRBJ1-1; CDR3 protein: CASSPDPDETEAFF; CDR3 DNA: TGTGCCAGCAGCCCGGACCCTGACGAAACTGAAGCTTTCTTT
V gene: TRBV12-3/TRBV12-4; D gene: .; clone size: .; J gene: TRBJ1-1; CDR3 protein: CASSLSLARNTEAFF; CDR3 DNA: TGTGCCAGCAGTTTATCTTTGGCCCGGAACACTGAAGCTTTCTTT
V gene: TRBV6-5; D gene: .; clone size: many; J gene: TRBJ1-1; CDR3 protein: CASSRAGPSNTEAFF; CDR3 DNA: TGTGCCAGCTCTAGGGCAGGGCCTTCGAACACTGAAGCTTTCTTT
V gene: TRBV5-6; D gene: .; clone size: few; J gene: TRBJ2-7; CDR3 protein: CASSRSGPYEQYF; CDR3 DNA: TGTGCCAGCAGCCGATCGGGACCCTACGAGCAGTACTTC
V gene: TRBV5-1; D gene: .; clone size: many; J gene: TRBJ1-1; CDR3 protein: CASSLKRLNTEAFF; CDR3 DNA: TGCGCCAGCAGCCTTAAGAGGCTGAACACTGAAGCTTTCTTT
V gene: TRBV20-1; D gene: .; clone size: .; J gene: TRBJ1-6; CDR3 protein: CSAGPGSYNSPLHF; CDR3 DNA: TGCAGTGCGGGTCCAGGATCCTATAATTCACCCCTCCACTTT
V gene: TRBV7-3; D gene: .; clone size: .; J gene: TRBJ2-2; CDR3 protein: CASSLDPPGYANTGELFF; CDR3 DNA: TGTGCCAGCAGCTTAGATCCTCCGGGTTACGCGAACACCGGGGAGCTGTTTTTT
V gene: TRBV7-8; D gene: .; clone size: many; J gene: TRBJ1-6; CDR3 protein: CASSLPVNSPLHF; CDR3 DNA: TGTGCCAGCAGCTTGCCAGTTAATTCACCCCTCCACTTT
V gene: TRBV4-3; D gene: .; clone size: few; J gene: TRBJ2-6; CDR3 protein: CASSQGSKGRANVLTF; CDR3 DNA: TGCGCCAGCAGCCAAGGGAGTAAGGGTAGGGCCAACGTCCTGACTTTC
V gene: TRBV7-6; D gene: .; clone size: .; J gene: TRBJ2-1; CDR3 protein: CASSHPPAGPYNEQFF; CDR3 DNA: TGTGCCAGCAGCCACCCCCCAGCGGGCCCCTACAATGAGCAGTTCTTC
V gene: TRBV4-1; D gene: TRBD2; clone size: .; J gene: TRBJ2-7; CDR3 protein: CASTIRLAGSEQYF; CDR3 DNA: TGCGCCAGCACCATTCGACTAGCGGGGTCTGAGCAGTACTTC
V gene: TRBV5-1; D gene: .; clone size: many; J gene: TRBJ1-2; CDR3 protein: CASSIQGAEYGYTF; CDR3 DNA: TGCGCCAGCAGCATACAGGGAGCTGAGTATGGCTACACCTTC
V gene: TRBV7-8; D gene: TRBD1; clone size: few; J gene: TRBJ1-1; CDR3 protein: CASSFGRTGATEAFF; CDR3 DNA: TGTGCCAGCAGCTTTGGAAGGACAGGGGCCACTGAAGCTTTCTTT
V gene: TRBV6-5; D gene: .; clone size: .; J gene: TRBJ1-1; CDR3 protein: CASSYSNLYWTVGVNTEAFF; CDR3 DNA: TGTGCCAGCAGTTACTCGAACTTGTACTGGACAGTGGGGGTGAACACTGAAGCTTTCTTT
V gene: TRBV14; D gene: .; clone size: many; J gene: TRBJ1-1; CDR3 protein: CASSLWTGNTEAFF; CDR3 DNA: TGTGCCAGCAGCCTGTGGACGGGGAACACTGAAGCTTTCTTT
V gene: TRBV4-3; D gene: TRBD2; clone size: many; J gene: TRBJ2-5; CDR3 protein: CASSQDQASGAWGETQYF; CDR3 DNA: TGCGCCAGCAGCCAAGATCAAGCTAGCGGGGCCTGGGGAGAGACCCAGTACTTC
V gene: TRBV7-2; D gene: .; clone size: many; J gene: TRBJ2-2; CDR3 protein: CASSLLQANTGELFF; CDR3 DNA: TGTGCCAGCAGCTTATTACAGGCGAACACCGGGGAGCTGTTTTTT
V gene: TRBV12-3/TRBV12-4; D gene: TRBD1; clone size: many; J gene: TRBJ1-2; CDR3 protein: CASSWGQFYGYTF; CDR3 DNA: TGTGCCAGCAGTTGGGGACAGTTCTATGGCTACACCTTC
V gene: TRBV6-2/TRBV6-3; D gene: .; clone size: many; J gene: TRBJ2-3; CDR3 protein: CASSYSTVAYSRTDTQYF; CDR3 DNA: TGTGCCAGCAGTTACTCGACGGTAGCGTATTCCAGGACAGATACGCAGTATTTT
V gene: TRBV29-1; D gene: .; clone size: few; J gene: TRBJ1-3; CDR3 protein: CSVASRNGNTIYF; CDR3 DNA: TGCAGCGTTGCGTCCAGGAATGGAAACACCATATATTTT
V gene: TRBV6-5; D gene: TRBD1; clone size: .; J gene: TRBJ2-4; CDR3 protein: CASSPDRIRVDF; CDR3 DNA: TGTGCCAGCAGTCCGGACAGGATCAGAGTTGACTTC
V gene: TRBV5-1; D gene: .; clone size: .; J gene: TRBJ2-1; CDR3 protein: CASSTRLEVNEQFF; CDR3 DNA: TGCGCCAGCAGTACCCGACTAGAGGTCAATGAGCAGTTCTTC
V gene: TRBV10-3; D gene: .; clone size: few; J gene: TRBJ1-5; CDR3 protein: CAISDDSYSNQPQHF; CDR3 DNA: TGTGCCATCAGTGATGACAGTTATAGCAATCAGCCCCAGCATTTT
V gene: TRBV6-2/TRBV6-3; D gene: TRBD2; clone size: .; J gene: TRBJ2-1; CDR3 protein: CASSYPGTSGGALSYNEQFF; CDR3 DNA: TGTGCCAGCAGTTATCCTGGGACTAGCGGGGGGGCCCTCTCCTACAATGAGCAGTTCTTC
V gene: TRBV12-3/TRBV12-4; D gene: .; clone size: few; J gene: TRBJ2-1; CDR3 protein: CASRDPGQQDNEQFF; CDR3 DNA: TGTGCCAGCAGGGACCCGGGACAACAAGACAATGAGCAGTTCTTC
V gene: TRBV10-3; D gene: .; clone size: many; J gene: TRBJ1-1; CDR3 protein: CAISDRVNTEAFF; CDR3 DNA: TGTGCCATCAGTGACAGAGTGAACACTGAAGCTTTCTTT
V gene: TRBV28; D gene: TRBD2; clone size: .; J gene: TRBJ2-7; CDR3 protein: CASKWTSGGLYEQYF; CDR3 DNA: TGTGCCAGCAAATGGACTAGCGGGGGGCTCTACGAGCAGTACTTC
V gene: TRBV4-2; D gene: .; clone size: many; J gene: TRBJ2-2; CDR3 protein: CASSQARSLNTGELFF; CDR3 DNA: TGTGCCAGCAGCCAAGCGAGGTCCCTGAACACCGGGGAGCTGTTTTTT
V gene: TRBV6-1; D gene: .; clone size: many; J gene: TRBJ2-2; CDR3 protein: CASRTGTANTGELFF; CDR3 DNA: TGTGCCAGCAGAACCGGGACGGCGAACACCGGGGAGCTGTTTTTT
V gene: TRBV5-1; D gene: .; clone size: few; J gene: TRBJ1-1; CDR3 protein: CASSQPDTQGDATEAFF; CDR3 DNA: TGCGCCAGCAGCCAACCGGATACACAGGGTGACGCCACTGAAGCTTTCTTT
V gene: TRBV5-1; D gene: .; clone size: .; J gene: TRBJ1-6; CDR3 protein: CASSSEVQDSPLHF; CDR3 DNA: TGCGCCAGCAGCTCCGAGGTCCAGGATTCACCCCTCCACTTT
V gene: TRBV20-1; D gene: TRBD1; clone size: .; J gene: TRBJ1-1; CDR3 protein: CSARYIQGGYTEAFF; CDR3 DNA: TGCAGTGCTAGATACATACAGGGGGGCTACACTGAAGCTTTCTTT
V gene: TRBV6-4; D gene: .; clone size: .; J gene: TRBJ1-6; CDR3 protein: CASSDLRGSPLHF; CDR3 DNA: TGTGCCAGCAGTGATCTTCGGGGCTCACCCCTCCACTTT
V gene: TRBV10-3; D gene: .; clone size: .; J gene: TRBJ1-1; CDR3 protein: CAISGGTPGTEAFF; CDR3 DNA: TGTGCCATCAGTGGGGGCACCCCCGGCACTGAAGCTTTCTTT
V gene: TRBV6-2/TRBV6-3; D gene: TRBD1; clone size: many; J gene: TRBJ2-2; CDR3 protein: CASSPDRGKAGELFF; CDR3 DNA: TGTGCCAGCAGTCCTGACAGGGGAAAGGCCGGGGAGCTGTTTTTT
V gene: TRBV9; D gene: TRBD2; clone size: .; J gene: TRBJ2-3; CDR3 protein: CASSPQPGLVTDTQYF; CDR3 DNA: TGTGCCAGCAGCCCCCAACCGGGACTAGTGACAGATACGCAGTATTTT
V gene: TRBV3-2; D gene: .; clone size: few; J gene: TRBJ2-3; CDR3 protein: CASGKTGPRSQYF; CDR3 DNA: TGTGCCAGCGGAAAGACAGGGCCTCGATCGCAGTATTTT
V gene: TRBV24-1; D gene: TRBD1; clone size: .; J gene: TRBJ2-3; CDR3 protein: CATSDPGTGGTTDTQYF; CDR3 DNA: TGTGCCACCAGTGATCCCGGGACAGGGGGGACCACAGATACGCAGTATTTT
V gene: TRBV6-2/TRBV6-3; D gene: TRBD2; clone size: .; J gene: TRBJ2-5; CDR3 protein: CASSYFLNLAGGETQYF; CDR3 DNA: TGTGCCAGCAGTTACTTCCTAAATCTAGCGGGGGGAGAGACCCAGTACTTC
V gene: TRBV7-9; D gene: TRBD2; clone size: few; J gene: TRBJ2-1; CDR3 protein: CASSLPRLAIYEQFF; CDR3 DNA: TGTGCCAGCAGCTTACCTCGACTAGCAATCTATGAGCAGTTCTTC
V gene: TRBV6-2/TRBV6-3; D gene: .; clone size: many; J gene: TRBJ2-3; CDR3 protein: CASRRTEPTTDTQYF; CDR3 DNA: TGTGCCAGCAGGCGGACGGAACCGACCACAGATACGCAGTATTTT